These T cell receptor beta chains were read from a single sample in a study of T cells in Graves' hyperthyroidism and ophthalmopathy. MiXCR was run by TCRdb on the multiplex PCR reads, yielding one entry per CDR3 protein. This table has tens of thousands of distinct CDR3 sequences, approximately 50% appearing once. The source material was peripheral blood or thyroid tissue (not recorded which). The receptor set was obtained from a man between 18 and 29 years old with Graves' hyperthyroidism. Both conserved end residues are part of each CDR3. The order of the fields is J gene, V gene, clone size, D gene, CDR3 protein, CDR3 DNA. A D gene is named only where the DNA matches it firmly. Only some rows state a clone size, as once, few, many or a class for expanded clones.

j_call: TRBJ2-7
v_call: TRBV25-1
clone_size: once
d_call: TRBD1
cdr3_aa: CASSRDRSYEQYF
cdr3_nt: TGTGCCAGCAGCCGGGACAGATCCTACGAGCAGTACTTC

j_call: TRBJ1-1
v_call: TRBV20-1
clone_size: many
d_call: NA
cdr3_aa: CSANLIPSRAEAFF
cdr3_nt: TGCAGTGCTAACCTGATACCGAGCCGGGCAGAAGCTTTCTTT

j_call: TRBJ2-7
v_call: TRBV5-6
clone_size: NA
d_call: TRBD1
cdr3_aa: CASSRDRSCEQYF
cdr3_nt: TGTGCCAGCAGCCGGGACAGGTCTTGCGAGCAGTACTTC

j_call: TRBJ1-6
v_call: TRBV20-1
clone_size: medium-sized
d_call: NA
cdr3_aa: CSARASGSNLHF
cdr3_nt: TGCAGTGCTAGAGCGTCGGGGTCGAACCTCCACTTT

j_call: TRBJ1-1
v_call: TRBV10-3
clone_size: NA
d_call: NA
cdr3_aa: CAISESWQGSNEAFF
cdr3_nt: TGTGCCATCAGTGAGTCGTGGCAGGGATCGAACGAAGCTTTCTTT

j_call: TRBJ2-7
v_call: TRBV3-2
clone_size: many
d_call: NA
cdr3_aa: CASSLRDRVSEQYF
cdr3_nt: TGTGCCAGCAGCCTCCGGGACAGGGTAAGCGAGCAGTACTTC

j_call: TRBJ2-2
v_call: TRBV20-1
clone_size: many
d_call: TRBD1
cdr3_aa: CSARGGDRGSSGELFF
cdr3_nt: TGCAGTGCTAGGGGCGGGGACAGGGGTTCGTCCGGGGAGCTGTTTTTT

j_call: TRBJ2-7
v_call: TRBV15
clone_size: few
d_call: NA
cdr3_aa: CATSKMYSYEQYF
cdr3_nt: TGTGCCACCAGCAAGATGTACTCCTACGAGCAGTACTTC

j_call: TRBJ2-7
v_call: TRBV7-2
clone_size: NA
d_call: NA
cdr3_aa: CASSLVRGVGEQYF
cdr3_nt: TGTGCCAGCAGCTTAGTGCGGGGAGTAGGGGAGCAGTACTTC

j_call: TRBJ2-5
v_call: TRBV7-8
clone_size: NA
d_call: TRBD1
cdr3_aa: CASSPAGTVTETQYF
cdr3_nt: TGTGCCAGCAGCCCCGCCGGGACAGTGACAGAGACCCAGTACTTC